A selection of T cell receptor beta chains follows, all from one sample in a study of vaccination effects on CD4 cells after COVID-19. Their antigens remain unidentified. Assay: immunoSEQ multiplex PCR; the TCRdb copy retains only in-frame clones and omits some. The repertoire holds approximately 87,000 clones, with approximately 81% as singletons. The material sequenced was CD4+ T cells from PBMCs cultured with HCoV-229E spike peptides, taken before COVID-19 vaccination. All receptors come from a human donor who received a COVID-19 vaccine. Each CDR3 is given with its conserved first and last residue. Each record gives: D gene, V gene, J gene, clone size, CDR3 length, CDR3 DNA, CDR3 protein. The D gene is left open where the match is weak. Some rows have no size entry. The others give once, few or many, or a class for an expanded clone.

>TRBD2|TRBV11-2|TRBJ2-1|-|17
TGTGCCAGCAGCCCCACGGCCCTAGCGGGGGGCTACAATGAGCAGTTCTTC
CASSPTALAGGYNEQFF
>-|TRBV19|TRBJ2-3|-|15
TGTGCCAGTAGTCGACAGTTTTCTAGCACAGATACGCAGTATTTT
CASSRQFSSTDTQYF
>-|TRBV9|TRBJ1-2|-|15
TGTGCCAGCACCCACCCGCCCGAGGCAATCTATGGCTACACCTTC
CASTHPPEAIYGYTF
>-|TRBV12-3/TRBV12-4|TRBJ2-3|-|13
TGTGCCAGCACCGGCAGGATCACAGATACGCAGTATTTT
CASTGRITDTQYF
>-|TRBV11-2|TRBJ1-2|-|14
TGTGCCAGCAGCGACTTACGGGGGAACTATGGCTACACCTTC
CASSDLRGNYGYTF
>TRBD2|TRBV10-1|TRBJ2-2|-|13
TGCGCCAGCAGTGAGCGGGAGGCCGGGGAGCTGTTTTTT
CASSEREAGELFF
>-|TRBV19|TRBJ1-1|once|13
TGTGCCAGTAGTATCGCTAGGATCTCTGAAGCTTTCTTT
CASSIARISEAFF
>-|TRBV19|TRBJ1-6|-|14
TGTGCCAGTAGGCGGCCCCCCGGCAATTCACCCCTCCACTTT
CASRRPPGNSPLHF
>-|TRBV18|TRBJ2-5|-|14
TGTGCCAGCTCACCAGTGGCAGGAGGGCAGACCCAGTACTTC
CASSPVAGGQTQYF
>-|TRBV5-1|TRBJ1-1|-|15
TGCGCCAGCAGCTTGTCTTTGGGAGGGAACACTGAAGCTTTCTTT
CASSLSLGGNTEAFF
>-|TRBV3-1/TRBV3-2|TRBJ1-6|-|13
TGTGCCAGCAGCCAAGAATGGAGTTCACCCCTCCACTTT
CASSQEWSSPLHF
>-|TRBV5-1|TRBJ2-1|-|13
TGCGCCAGCAGCTTAAACGGTTACAATGAGCAGTTCTTC
CASSLNGYNEQFF
>-|TRBV7-9|TRBJ1-2|once|16
TGTGCCAGCAGCTCAATTCGGACAGCTCATAACTATGGCTACACCTTC
CASSSIRTAHNYGYTF
>-|TRBV7-3|TRBJ2-1|-|14
TGTGCCAGCAGCCTATTCGCGGGCCGCAATGAGCAGTTCTTC
CASSLFAGRNEQFF
>TRBD2|TRBV5-1|TRBJ2-2|few|16
TGCGCCAGCAGCTTGACTAGCGGGGTCCTTCTCGGGGAGCTGTTTTTT
CASSLTSGVLLGELFF
>-|TRBV12-5|TRBJ2-2|-|17
TGTGCTAGTGGTTCCACTACAGGGTTAGTGTACACCGGGGAGCTGTTTTTT
CASGSTTGLVYTGELFF
>-|TRBV5-8|TRBJ1-1|-|11
TGTGCCAGCAGCTTAGGGAGGGAAGCTTTCTTT
CASSLGREAFF
>TRBD1|TRBV6-4|TRBJ2-6|-|17
TGTGCCAGCAGCTCCGGGACAGGGGCCTCTGGGGCCAACGTCCTGACTTTC
CASSSGTGASGANVLTF
>-|TRBV15|TRBJ2-3|-|13
TGTGCCACCAGATCGGGGGGCAGGGATACGCAGTATTTT
CATRSGGRDTQYF
>TRBD2|TRBV2|TRBJ2-1|-|15
TGTGCCAGCAGACAGACTAGCGGGGGGGCCTTTGAGCAGTTCTTC
CASRQTSGGAFEQFF
>TRBD2|TRBV7-3|TRBJ2-2|-|17
TGTGCCAGCAGCTTGTCCCCGGGAGGGAGTAGCACCGGGGAGCTGTTTTTT
CASSLSPGGSSTGELFF
>TRBD1|TRBV2|TRBJ1-2|-|14
TGTGCCAGCAGTGAAGAAGGGACAGTAAGTGGCTACACCTTC
CASSEEGTVSGYTF
>-|TRBV24-1|TRBJ1-5|few|12
TGTGCCACCAGTGACCCTGATCAGCCCCAGCATTTT
CATSDPDQPQHF
>-|TRBV27|TRBJ1-3|few|13
TGTGCCAGCAGCCCCGGCGGCAGTCGCACCATATATTTT
CASSPGGSRTIYF
>-|TRBV18|TRBJ1-5|-|14
TGTGCCAGCTCCCCTCAGAGGGGAGACCAGCCCCAGCATTTT
CASSPQRGDQPQHF
>-|TRBV6-4|TRBJ1-1|-|15
TGTGCCAGCAGCCTAGACAGGATCGGGAACACTGAAGCTTTCTTT
CASSLDRIGNTEAFF
>-|TRBV20-1|TRBJ1-1|-|10
TGCAGTACGGGGGACACTGAAGCTTTCTTT
CSTGDTEAFF
>-|TRBV15|TRBJ1-1|-|13
TGTGCCACCAGCAGAGGCGCTAACACTGAAGCTTTCTTT
CATSRGANTEAFF
>-|TRBV10-3|TRBJ2-5|once|14
TGTGCCATCAGTGCGTTGGCTAGTGGGGAGACCCAGTACTTC
CAISALASGETQYF
>-|TRBV2|TRBJ1-4|-|14
TGTGCCAGCAGTCAGGACAGACTTCGGGAAAAACTGTTTTTT
CASSQDRLREKLFF
>-|TRBV2|TRBJ2-3|-|10
TGTGCCAGCAGGGGGGATACGCAGTATTTT
CASRGDTQYF
>-|TRBV7-2|TRBJ1-4|once|16
TGTGCCAGCAGCTTAGGATGGCGGGGGGGCGGTGAAAAACTGTTTTTT
CASSLGWRGGGEKLFF
>-|TRBV6-5|TRBJ1-2|-|15
TGTGCCAGCAGTTACGAACCCTTGTCGCCTCATGGCTACACCTTC
CASSYEPLSPHGYTF
>TRBD1|TRBV7-7|TRBJ2-5|-|15
TGTGCCAGCAGCTTAGGGACAGGGGTCCAAGAGACCCAGTACTTC
CASSLGTGVQETQYF
>-|TRBV2|TRBJ2-3|-|12
TGTGCCAGCTCCCCCGGGACAGATACGCAGTATTTT
CASSPGTDTQYF
>TRBD2|TRBV6-4|TRBJ2-1|once|20
TGTGCCAGCAGTGACTCGTTTTTAGCGGGGGGAGGATATTCCGGCAATGAGCAGTTCTTC
CASSDSFLAGGGYSGNEQFF
>-|TRBV19|TRBJ1-5|-|14
TGTGCCAGTACTTTGGGCCAGGGCAATCAGCCCCAGCATTTT
CASTLGQGNQPQHF
>-|TRBV24-1|TRBJ2-6|-|16
TGTGCCACCAGTGAGCCCCAGGGAGCTGGGGCCAACGTCCTGACTTTC
CATSEPQGAGANVLTF
>-|TRBV7-9|TRBJ1-1|-|11
TGTGCCAGCAGCGAAAACACTGAAGCTTTCTTT
CASSENTEAFF
>-|TRBV11-1|TRBJ2-1|-|17
TGTGCCAGCAGCTTAGCGTTCGACCGAGGCTCCTACAATGAGCAGTTCTTC
CASSLAFDRGSYNEQFF
>-|TRBV28|TRBJ1-2|-|12
TGTGCCAGCAGTCTTCGGCAGTATGGCTACACCTTC
CASSLRQYGYTF
>TRBD1|TRBV28|TRBJ1-1|-|14
TGTGCCAGCAGTCAGACAGGGGGCAAGACTGAAGCTTTCTTT
CASSQTGGKTEAFF
>-|TRBV4-1|TRBJ1-1|few|14
TGCGCCAGCAGCCAAATAATGACAGGAGGGGGTGGGGACTTT
CASSQIMTGGGGDF
>-|TRBV30|TRBJ2-4|-|18
TGTGCCTGGGGGACCGGACCCTTCACCCTCAGGGCCAAAAACATTCAGTACTTC
CAWGTGPFTLRAKNIQYF
>TRBD2|TRBV7-9|TRBJ2-1|-|15
TGTGCCAGCACCGGGGGGGGAAGCGAATACAATGAGCAGTTCTTC
CASTGGGSEYNEQFF
>-|TRBV3-1/TRBV3-2|TRBJ2-5|-|13
TGTGCCAGCAGCCAAGCGGGGGATGAGACCCAGTACTTC
CASSQAGDETQYF
>TRBD1|TRBV10-3|TRBJ1-5|-|16
TGTGCCAGTCGGCCGTCGGACAGGGCTGGCAATCAGCCCCAGCATTTT
CASRPSDRAGNQPQHF
>TRBD1|TRBV5-1|TRBJ1-2|-|14
TGCGCCAGCGGGGGGGACAGAGGGAACTATGGCTACACCTTC
CASGGDRGNYGYTF
>TRBD1|TRBV12-5|TRBJ1-5|-|14
TGTGCTAGTGGTTGGGGACAGGGGGTAGCGGCCCAGCATTTT
CASGWGQGVAAQHF